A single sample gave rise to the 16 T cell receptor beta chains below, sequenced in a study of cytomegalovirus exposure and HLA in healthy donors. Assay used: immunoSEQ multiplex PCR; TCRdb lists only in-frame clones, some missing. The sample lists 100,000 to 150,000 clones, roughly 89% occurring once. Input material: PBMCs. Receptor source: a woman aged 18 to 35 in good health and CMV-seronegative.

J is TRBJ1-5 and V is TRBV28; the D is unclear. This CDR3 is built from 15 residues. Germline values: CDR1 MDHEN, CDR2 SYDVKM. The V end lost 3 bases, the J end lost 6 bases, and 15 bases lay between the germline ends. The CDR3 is CASSLATRGSQPQHF. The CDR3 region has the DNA TGTGCCAGCAGTTTGGCCACGCGGGGATCTCAGCCCCAGCATTTT.

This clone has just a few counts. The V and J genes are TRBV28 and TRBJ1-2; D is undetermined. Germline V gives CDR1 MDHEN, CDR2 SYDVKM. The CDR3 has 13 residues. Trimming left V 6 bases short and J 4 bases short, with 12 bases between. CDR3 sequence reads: CASSRPGVYGYTF. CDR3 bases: TGTGCCAGCAGCCGCCCCGGTGTCTATGGCTACACCTTC.

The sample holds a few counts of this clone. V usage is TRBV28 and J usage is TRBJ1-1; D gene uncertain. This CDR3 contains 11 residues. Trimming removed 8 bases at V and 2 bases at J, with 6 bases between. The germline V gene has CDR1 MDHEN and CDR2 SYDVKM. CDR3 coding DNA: TGTGCCAGCGCGCAAAACACTGAAGCTTTCTTT. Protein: CASAQNTEAFF.

The CDR3 DNA is TGCGCCAGCAGTGAGAGACCGTCAGGGGGTTTTCAGCCCCAGCATTTT. This gives the protein CASSERPSGGFQPQHF. This chain joins TRBV10-2 and TRBJ1-5, with TRBD1 matching 7 bases. V lost 2 bases and J lost 6; bases outside the gene matches: 10. The CDR3 extends over 16 amino acids. Germline V gives CDR1 WSHSY, CDR2 SAAADI.

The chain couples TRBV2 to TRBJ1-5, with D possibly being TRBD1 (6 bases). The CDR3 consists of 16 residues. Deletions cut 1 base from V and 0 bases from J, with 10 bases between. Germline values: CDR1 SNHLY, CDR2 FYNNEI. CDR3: CASSEGTVTSNQPQHF. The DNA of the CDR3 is TGTGCCAGCAGTGAAGGGACAGTGACTAGCAATCAGCCCCAGCATTTT.

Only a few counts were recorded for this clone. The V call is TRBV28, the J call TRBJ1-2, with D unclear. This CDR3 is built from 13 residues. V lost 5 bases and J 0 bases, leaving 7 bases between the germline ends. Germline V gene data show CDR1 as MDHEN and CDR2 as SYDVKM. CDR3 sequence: CASSPTANYGYTF. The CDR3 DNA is TGTGCCAGCAGTCCCACAGCTAACTATGGCTACACCTTC.

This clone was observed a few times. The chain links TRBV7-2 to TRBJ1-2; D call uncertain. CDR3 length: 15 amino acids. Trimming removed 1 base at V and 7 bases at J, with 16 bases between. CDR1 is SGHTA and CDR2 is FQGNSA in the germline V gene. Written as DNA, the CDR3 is TGTGCCAGCAGCTTAGGCGCGGGGTTGAAGTCTGGCTACACCTTC. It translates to CASSLGAGLKSGYTF.

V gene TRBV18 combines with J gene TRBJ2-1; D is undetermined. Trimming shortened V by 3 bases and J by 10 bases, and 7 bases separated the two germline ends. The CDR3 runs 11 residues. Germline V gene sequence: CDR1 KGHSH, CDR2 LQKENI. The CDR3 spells CASSPSREQFF. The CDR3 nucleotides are TGTGCCAGCTCACCTTCCAGGGAGCAGTTCTTC.

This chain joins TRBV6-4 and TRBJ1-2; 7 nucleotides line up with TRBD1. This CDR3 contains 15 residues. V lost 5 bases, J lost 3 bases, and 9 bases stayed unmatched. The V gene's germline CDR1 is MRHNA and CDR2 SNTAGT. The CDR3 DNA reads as TGTGCCAGCAGTCCGTTTCGAGGGGGCGACTATGGCTACACCTTC. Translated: CASSPFRGGDYGYTF.

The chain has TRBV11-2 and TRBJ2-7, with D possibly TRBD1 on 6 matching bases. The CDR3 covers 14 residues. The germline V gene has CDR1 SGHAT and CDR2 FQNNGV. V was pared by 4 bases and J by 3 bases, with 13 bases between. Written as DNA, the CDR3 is TGTGCCAGCAGCTCCCTGACAGGTTACTACGAGCAGTACTTC. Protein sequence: CASSSLTGYYEQYF.

The CDR3 bases are TGCGCCAGCAGCCAAGATTTAGTCGGGAGTCTGTCCTACGAGCAGTACTTC. Translating it yields CASSQDLVGSLSYEQYF. The chain employs TRBV4-3 and TRBJ2-7, with D possibly being TRBD2 (6 bases). This CDR3 contains 17 residues. V shed 0 bases and J shed 1 base, with 16 bases lying between them. Germline loops: CDR1 LGHNA, CDR2 YSLEER.

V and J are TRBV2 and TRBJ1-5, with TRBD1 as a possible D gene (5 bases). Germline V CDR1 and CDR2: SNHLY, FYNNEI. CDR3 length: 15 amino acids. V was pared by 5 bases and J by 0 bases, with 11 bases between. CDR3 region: CASSKQGISNQPQHF. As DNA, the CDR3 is TGTGCCAGCAGTAAGCAGGGCATTAGCAATCAGCCCCAGCATTTT.

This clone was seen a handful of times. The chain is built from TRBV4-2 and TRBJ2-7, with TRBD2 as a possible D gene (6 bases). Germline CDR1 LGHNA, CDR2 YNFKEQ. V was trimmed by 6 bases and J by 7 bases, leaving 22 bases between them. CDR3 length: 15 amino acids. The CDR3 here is CASREAGWERGEQYF. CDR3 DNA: TGTGCCAGCAGAGAAGCGGGCTGGGAGAGGGGTGAGCAGTACTTC.

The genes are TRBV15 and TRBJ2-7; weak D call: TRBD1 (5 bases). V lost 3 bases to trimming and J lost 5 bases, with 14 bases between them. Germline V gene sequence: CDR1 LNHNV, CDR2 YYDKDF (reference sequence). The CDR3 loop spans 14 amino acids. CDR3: CATSRVETEHEQYF. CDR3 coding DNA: TGTGCCACCAGCAGGGTGGAGACAGAGCACGAGCAGTACTTC.

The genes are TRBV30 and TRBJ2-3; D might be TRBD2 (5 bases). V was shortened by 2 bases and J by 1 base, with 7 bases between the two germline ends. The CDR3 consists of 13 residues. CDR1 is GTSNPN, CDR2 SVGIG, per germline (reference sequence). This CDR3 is CAWSTGGTDTQYF. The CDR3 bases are TGTGCCTGGAGTACCGGGGGCACAGATACGCAGTATTTT.

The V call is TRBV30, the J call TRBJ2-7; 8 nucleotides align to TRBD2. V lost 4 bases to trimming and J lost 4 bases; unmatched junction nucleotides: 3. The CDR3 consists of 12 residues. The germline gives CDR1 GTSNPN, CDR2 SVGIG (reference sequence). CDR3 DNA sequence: TGTGCCTGGAATAGCGGGACGTACGAGCAGTACTTC. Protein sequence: CAWNSGTYEQYF.